Listed below are T cell receptor beta chains from one sample, sequenced in a study of beta chain features in type 1 diabetes. Data came from immunoSEQ multiplex PCR; TCRdb stores just in-frame clones and leaves some out. This table has approximately 260,000 clones, roughly a quarter appearing once. The sequenced material came from naive CD4+ T cells from blood. The receptors shown here come from a woman aged 25 to 39 with type 1 diabetes. Each CDR3 is given with its conserved first and last residue.

>TRBV30
CAWSVGTSVGETQYF
>TRBV29-1
CSVGGTGGKFTEAFF
>TRBV13
CASSKRQSSYEQYF
>TRBV20-1
CSARSNYEQYF
>TRBV5-4
CASSLSGWGGTGELFF
>TRBV9
CASSVRGTDTQYF
>TRBV30
CAWRQGINQPQHF
>TRBV4-1
CASSQDRSAPPEKLFF
>TRBV14
CASSHPRQGGEKLFF
>TRBV29-1
CSVDGFNNEQFF
>TRBV7-2
CASSLRLALTGVYNEQFF
>TRBV4-1
CASSQVGTIKFF
>TRBV2
CASSVLTGQGGEQFF
>TRBV5-1
CASSSGLAGRGEQFF
>TRBV28
CASSLDTGQREQYF
>TRBV4-1
CASSQGQGVYQPQHF
>TRBV6-1
CATGEGSAEAFF
>TRBV4-1
CASSPGRRETQYF
>TRBV28
CASSQPGLEGNEQFF
>TRBV5-1
CASKAGTDTQYF
>TRBV28
CASTSRSTDTQYF
>TRBV30
CAWSIQGASIYGYTF